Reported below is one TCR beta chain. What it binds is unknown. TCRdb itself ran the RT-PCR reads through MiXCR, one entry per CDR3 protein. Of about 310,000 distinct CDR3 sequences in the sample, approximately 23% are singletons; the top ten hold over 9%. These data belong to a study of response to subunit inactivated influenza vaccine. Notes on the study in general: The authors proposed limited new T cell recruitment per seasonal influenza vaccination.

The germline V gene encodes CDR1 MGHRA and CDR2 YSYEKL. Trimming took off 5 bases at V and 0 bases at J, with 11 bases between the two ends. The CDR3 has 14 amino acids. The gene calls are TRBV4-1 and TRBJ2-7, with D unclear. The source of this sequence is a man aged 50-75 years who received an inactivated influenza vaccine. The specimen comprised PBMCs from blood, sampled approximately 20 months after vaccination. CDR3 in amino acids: CASSGHPFSYEQYF. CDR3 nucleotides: TGCGCCAGCAGCGGTCATCCCTTCTCCTACGAGCAGTACTTC.